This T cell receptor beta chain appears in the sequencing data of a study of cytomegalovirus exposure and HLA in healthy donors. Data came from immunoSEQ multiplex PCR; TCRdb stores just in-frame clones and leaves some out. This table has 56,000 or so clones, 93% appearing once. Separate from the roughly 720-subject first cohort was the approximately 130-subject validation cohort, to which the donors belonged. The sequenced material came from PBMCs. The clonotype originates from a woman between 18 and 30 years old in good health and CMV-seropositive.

This CDR3 reads CASKKTGNDNEKLFF. CDR3 DNA sequence: TGTGCCAGCAAAAAAACAGGGAACGATAATGAAAAACTGTTTTTT. J is TRBJ1-4 and V is TRBV2, with D maybe TRBD1 (6 bases). Germline CDR1 reads SNHLY; CDR2 reads FYNNEI. V shed 7 bases and J shed 4 bases, with 16 bases lying between them. This CDR3 is built from 15 residues.